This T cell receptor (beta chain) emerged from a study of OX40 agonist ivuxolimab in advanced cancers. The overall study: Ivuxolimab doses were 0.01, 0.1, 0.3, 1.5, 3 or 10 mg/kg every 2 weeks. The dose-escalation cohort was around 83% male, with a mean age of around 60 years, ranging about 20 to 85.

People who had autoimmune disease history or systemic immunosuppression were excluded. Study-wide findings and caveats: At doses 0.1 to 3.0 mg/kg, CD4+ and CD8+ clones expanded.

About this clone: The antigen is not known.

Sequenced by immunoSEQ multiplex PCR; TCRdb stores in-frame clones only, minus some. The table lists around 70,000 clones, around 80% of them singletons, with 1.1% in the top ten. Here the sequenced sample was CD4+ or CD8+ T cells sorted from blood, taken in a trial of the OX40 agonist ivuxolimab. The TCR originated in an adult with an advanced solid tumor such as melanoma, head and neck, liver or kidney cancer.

In DNA, the CDR3 is TGTGCCATCAGTGAAGGGCAGGGCACTGAAGCTTTCTTT. This codes for CAISEGQGTEAFF. The chain recombines TRBV10-3 with TRBJ1-1; D may be TRBD1 (5 bases). Trimming removed 3 bases from V and 4 bases from J, with 9 bases in between. The CDR3 covers 13 residues. Per the germline V gene, CDR1 is ENHRY and CDR2 is SYGVKD.